This entry is about one T cell receptor beta chain. The CDR3 length is 14 residues. Germline V lookup: CDR1 MNHNY, CDR2 SVGAGI (reference sequence). V was clipped by 7 bases and J by 2 bases; unmatched bases: 6. PCR was performed using 60 Vbeta and 13 Jbeta primers. The repertoire was sequenced with immunoSEQ multiplex PCR; TCRdb's copy has only in-frame clones and lacks some. The top ten hold less than 9.5% of the sample, which has tens of thousands of clones, about three quarters seen once. These data belong to a study of cytomegalovirus exposure and HLA in healthy donors. This sequence was found in a woman aged 50 to 60 in good health and CMV-seronegative. The sample was PBMCs. This sequence joins TRBV6-6 and TRBJ2-3, with 7 nucleotides matching TRBD2. Written as DNA, the CDR3 is TGTGCCAGCATTAGTCTAGCGGACACAGATACGCAGTATTTT. Residues: CASISLADTDTQYF.